This entry lists 19 T cell receptor beta chains sequenced from one sample in a study of shared clonotypes between healthy human individuals. Positive CCR7 selection of CD45RO-negative cells yielded the naive CD8 cells, and terminally differentiated effector memory CD45RA+ cells were excluded. Sequenced by immunoSEQ multiplex PCR; TCRdb stores in-frame clones only, minus some. Of about 580,000 clones listed, roughly 98% are singletons. Sequencing input: naive CD8+ T cells sorted from blood. The source of these receptors is a man younger than 45 in good health.

The CDR3 loop reads CASSLARSGGRTEAFF. DNA of the CDR3: TGTGCCAGCAGCTTAGCTCGGTCCGGGGGGAGGACTGAAGCTTTCTTT. The chain joins TRBV7-8 to TRBJ1-1; the D gene is possibly TRBD1 (5 bases). Germline CDR1 and CDR2: SGHVS and FQNEAQ. The CDR3 length is 16 residues. V lost 0 bases to trimming and J lost 5 bases, with 16 bases between them.

The CDR3 loop is CASSFTANEQFF. The CDR3 DNA reads TGTGCCAGCAGTTTCACTGCCAATGAGCAGTTCTTC. The chain employs TRBV28 and TRBJ2-1; D not certain. This CDR3 region has 12 residues. CDR1 and CDR2 from the germline V gene are MDHEN and SYDVKM. V was clipped by 3 bases and J by 6 bases, with 6 bases between them.

This chain's CDR3 is CASSPLQDTEAFF. Written as DNA, the CDR3 is TGTGCCAGCAGCCCTCTACAAGATACTGAAGCTTTCTTT. The chain uses TRBV4-2 and TRBJ1-1; the D is unclear. Germline V CDR1 and CDR2: LGHNA, YNFKEQ. This CDR3 spans 13 amino acids. The germline V and J ends were trimmed by 4 bases and 5 bases, with 11 bases remaining between them.

This clone was seen a handful of times. The chain combines TRBV6-1 with TRBJ2-7; unclear D gene. V lost 1 base and J lost 0, with 7 bases in between. Germline V gene lookup returns CDR1 MNHNS and CDR2 SASEGT. The CDR3 has 14 amino acids. The CDR3 DNA reads as TGTGCCAGCAGTGAAGAGTTCCCCTCCTACGAGCAGTACTTC. Protein sequence: CASSEEFPSYEQYF.

This clone was observed a single time. Additional DNA sequences in this sample encode the identical CDR3. The CDR3 region is CASSSNYEQYF. In nucleotides, the CDR3 is TGTGCCAGCAGCTCGAACTACGAGCAGTACTTC. The V gene is TRBV5-6, the J gene TRBJ2-7; D is uncertain. V was shortened by 3 bases and J by 3 bases, with 4 bases between the two germline ends. The germline gives CDR1 SGHDT, CDR2 YYEEEE. The CDR3 runs to 11 residues.

The gene calls are TRBV9 and TRBJ2-7; D possibly corresponds to TRBD2 (6 bases). The V and J ends lost 0 bases and 4 bases respectively, with 14 bases between them. Germline V CDR1 and CDR2: SGDLS, YYNGEE. The CDR3 consists of 15 residues. CDR3 loop: CASSVASSGAYEQYF. In DNA, the CDR3 is TGTGCCAGCAGCGTAGCGAGTAGCGGAGCATACGAGCAGTACTTC.

This CDR3 reads CASSDLVYQETQYF. CDR3 bases: TGCGCCAGCAGTGATTTAGTGTACCAAGAGACCCAGTACTTC. This sequence joins TRBV10-2 and TRBJ2-5; D not resolved. V lost 3 bases, J lost 0 bases, and 8 bases lay in between. The germline V gene encodes CDR1 WSHSY and CDR2 SAAADI. This CDR3 region has 14 residues.

This clone came up once. This chain uses TRBV5-6 with TRBJ2-6; D possibly corresponds to TRBD2 (5 bases). This CDR3 spans 18 amino acids. With 4 bases removed from V and 0 bases from J, the gap between germline ends came to 17 bases. Per germline, CDR1 SGHDT and CDR2 YYEEEE. The CDR3 loop is CASSPVVVGSSGANVLTF. The CDR3, as DNA: TGTGCCAGCAGCCCGGTAGTGGTTGGGAGCTCTGGGGCCAACGTCCTGACTTTC.

Remarks on this clone: A much larger clone lies a single base off, so this may be a read error. The V and J genes are TRBV27 and TRBJ1-1; perhaps TRBD1 as D (6 bases). CDR3 size: 13 residues. The germline V gene has CDR1 MNHEY and CDR2 SMNVEV (reference sequence). Deletions cut 6 bases from V and 1 base from J, with 9 bases between. The DNA of the CDR3 is TGTGCCAGCAGGGTAGGGGGGAACACTGAAGCTTTCTTT. It encodes CASRVGGNTEAFF.

The rearrangement joins TRBV9 to TRBJ2-3, with a tentative D call TRBD2 (6 bases). The length of the CDR3 is 10 residues. Germline V gives CDR1 SGDLS, CDR2 YYNGEE. Trimming took 8 bases from V and 8 from J, leaving 9 bases between them. The CDR3 spells CASRAGTQYF. For the CDR3, the DNA is TGTGCCAGTCGAGCGGGTACGCAGTATTTT.

This chain joins TRBV12-2 and TRBJ2-3; the DNA was not used to check the table's D call, TRBD2. TRBV12-2 is described as a pseudogene. CDR3 length: 16 residues. CDR3: CASRHGLAGVVDTQYF. In nucleotides, the CDR3 is TGTGCAAGTCGCCACGGACTAGCGGGAGTTGTAGATACGCAGTATTTT.

The chain joins TRBV4-1 to TRBJ1-2; TRBD1 agrees at 11 bases. The CDR3 is 13 residues long. The V and J ends lost 4 bases and 14 bases, in that order; junction bases with no gene match: 9. Germline V gives CDR1 MGHRA, CDR2 YSYEKL. In DNA form, the CDR3 reads TGCGCCAGCAGCCCTAACCTGGGACAGGGGGGAACCTTC. Amino acid sequence: CASSPNLGQGGTF.

The chain recombines TRBV11-2 with TRBJ2-5; maybe TRBD2 (6 bases). The CDR3 length is 17 residues. Germline V CDR1 and CDR2: SGHAT, FQNNGV. V was shortened by 1 base and J by 5 bases, with 20 bases between the two germline ends. The CDR3 reads CASSLGPYRELGETQYF. The CDR3 DNA sequence: TGTGCCAGCAGCTTAGGTCCCTATCGGGAGCTGGGGGAGACCCAGTACTTC.

The chain has TRBV27 and TRBJ2-7; perhaps TRBD2 as D (5 bases). The germline V and J ends were trimmed by 8 bases and 4 bases, with 15 bases remaining between them. The germline gives CDR1 MNHEY, CDR2 SMNVEV (reference sequence). The CDR3 totals 13 residues. In DNA, the CDR3 is TGTGCCAGCGCTCAAAGCGGAAGATACGAGCAGTACTTC. Its protein product is CASAQSGRYEQYF.

CDR3 residues: CASSLTSGPGIHEQYF. CDR3 sequence (DNA): TGTGCCAGCAGCCTCACTAGCGGCCCAGGAATCCACGAGCAGTACTTC. The chain couples TRBV11-2 to TRBJ2-7, with 8 bases matching TRBD2. The CDR3 totals 16 residues. Trimming removed 5 bases from V and 5 bases from J; junction bases left unmatched: 14. Germline V lookup: CDR1 SGHAT, CDR2 FQNNGV.

The J gene is TRBJ2-1, the V gene TRBV14; 10 bases are a match to TRBD2. The CDR3 contains 17 residues. Germline values: CDR1 SGHDN, CDR2 FVKESK. V lost 0 bases, J lost 2 bases, and 4 bases stayed unmatched. Here the CDR3 DNA reads TGTGCCAGCAGCCAAGACCCTAGCGGGAGCCCCTACAATGAGCAGTTCTTC. Translated, it gives CASSQDPSGSPYNEQFF.

The genes are TRBV6-4 and TRBJ2-3, with 9 bases lining up with TRBD2. Unmatched junction bases numbered 7, after V lost 0 bases and J lost 0 bases. CDR1 MRHNA and CDR2 SNTAGT come from the germline V gene. This CDR3 comprises 18 residues. The CDR3 region has the DNA TGTGCCAGCAGTGACTCTAGCGGGAGTTTGAGAAGCACAGATACGCAGTATTTT. Its translation is CASSDSSGSLRSTDTQYF.

The chain is built from TRBV5-4 and TRBJ2-7; 11 bases agree with TRBD2. Unmatched junction bases numbered 13, after V lost 4 bases and J lost 4 bases. Germline V gives CDR1 SGHNT, CDR2 YYREEE (reference sequence). The CDR3 runs 17 residues. The CDR3 bases are TGTGCCAGCAGCCCACTAGCGGGAGATCTCCTTCTTTACGAGCAGTACTTC. Its translation: CASSPLAGDLLLYEQYF.

The chain joins TRBV7-9 to TRBJ1-2; D unclear. The CDR3 consists of 13 residues. Between the trimmed V and J ends, which lost 2 bases and 6 bases, there was a span of 10 bases. Germline assignment: CDR1 SEHNR and CDR2 FQNEAQ (reference sequence). CDR3 region: CASSLMGRDGYTF. The CDR3 nucleotides read TGTGCCAGCAGCTTAATGGGCCGAGATGGCTACACCTTC.